This T cell receptor beta chain was found in a study of cytomegalovirus exposure and HLA in healthy donors. Study-wide context: Earlier sequencing of 150 million to 200 million T cells yielded 95 million to 120 million unique TCR beta sequences.

Study conclusions and caveats: The authors later found most CMV-associated TCR beta chains appeared HLA-restricted. In an earlier analysis, in roughly 600 donors, most V segments appeared productive either ~90% or ~30% of the time.

PCR involved 60 Vbeta and 13 Jbeta primers. Measured with immunoSEQ multiplex PCR; TCRdb has only the in-frame clones, and not every one. The data show approximately 160,000 clones, 60% to 75% seen once. CDR1 and CDR2 from the germline V gene are LGHNA and YSLEER. There are 15 residues in the CDR3. V shed 1 base, J shed 4 bases, and the junction held 3 bases outside the gene matches. As to this clone: What it recognizes is unknown.

The receptor was derived from a woman aged 45-59 years in good health and CMV-seropositive. Sequencing used PBMCs. This chain links TRBV4-3 with TRBJ2-1; 8 bases are a match to TRBD2. CDR3 region: CASSQGLAMYNEQFF. The DNA for the CDR3 is TGCGCCAGCAGCCAAGGACTAGCGATGTACAATGAGCAGTTCTTC.